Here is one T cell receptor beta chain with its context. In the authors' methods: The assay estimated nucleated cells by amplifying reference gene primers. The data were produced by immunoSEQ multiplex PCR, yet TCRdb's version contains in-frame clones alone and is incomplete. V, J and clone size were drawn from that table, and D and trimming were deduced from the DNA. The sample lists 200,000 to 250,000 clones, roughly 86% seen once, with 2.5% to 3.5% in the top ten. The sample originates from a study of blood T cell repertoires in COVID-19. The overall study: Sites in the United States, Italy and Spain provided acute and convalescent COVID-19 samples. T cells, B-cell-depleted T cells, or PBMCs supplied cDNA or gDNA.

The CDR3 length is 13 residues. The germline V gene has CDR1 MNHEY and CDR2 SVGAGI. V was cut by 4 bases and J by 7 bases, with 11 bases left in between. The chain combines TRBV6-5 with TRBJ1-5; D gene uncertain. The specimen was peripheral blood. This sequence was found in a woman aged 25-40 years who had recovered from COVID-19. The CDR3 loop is CASSLTLSQPQHF. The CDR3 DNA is TGTGCCAGCAGTTTAACCTTAAGCCAGCCCCAGCATTTT.